The TCR beta chain described here comes from a study of blood T cell repertoires in COVID-19. Overall study context: Acute-phase and convalescent COVID-19 samples originated in the United States, Italy and Spain.

The CDR3 is 14 amino acids. CDR1 is SSHAT, CDR2 FNYEAQ, per germline (reference sequence). The V end was cut by 1 base, the J end by 4 bases, with 7 bases between. Generated by immunoSEQ multiplex PCR, the TCRdb table keeps only in-frame clones and is missing some. This sample has 200,000 to 300,000 clones, with about 88% found just once. The rearrangement uses TRBV7-7 and TRBJ2-2; D is unclear. The receptor was derived from a woman in her 70s with active or convalescent COVID-19. What was sequenced was peripheral blood. This CDR3 reads CASSLETFTGELFF. In DNA form, the CDR3 reads TGTGCCAGCAGCTTAGAAACTTTCACCGGGGAGCTGTTTTTT.